This T cell receptor beta chain was found in a study of blood T cell repertoires in COVID-19. Study-level information: Acute and convalescent COVID-19 samples came from the United States, Italy and Spain. T cells, B-cell-depleted T cells, or PBMCs supplied cDNA or gDNA.

In the original analysis: Amplification of reference gene primers was used by the study to estimate nucleated cell counts. Profiled with immunoSEQ multiplex PCR; TCRdb holds only in-frame clones, not every one. V and J calls and clone size are those listed in that table; D and trimming were worked out from the DNA. The data show 35,000 to 50,000 clones, with roughly 84% seen just once and about 4% held by the top ten. The germline V and J ends were trimmed by 3 bases and 2 bases, with 7 bases remaining between them. Germline values: CDR1 KGHSH, CDR2 LQKENI. The CDR3 covers 13 residues. The sequence derives from a woman in her 70s with acute or convalescent COVID-19. Sequenced: peripheral blood. The V gene is TRBV18, the J gene TRBJ1-2; D is perhaps TRBD1 (5 bases). CDR3 loop: CASSPGGNYGYTF. The DNA of the CDR3 is TGTGCCAGCTCACCCGGGGGGAACTATGGCTACACCTTC.